This T cell receptor (beta chain) is from a study of graft-versus-host responses after intestinal transplantation. As for the study in general: Recipients got multivisceral, liver-intestinal, or isolated intestinal transplants. Findings and limits, study-wide: The marrow of recipients harbored GvH clones, and ileum or blood showed some of them first.

In its sample, this clone was seen once. No antigen is known for it. CDR1 and CDR2 from the germline V gene are LGHNA and YNFKEQ. This CDR3 is built from 16 residues. The V end lost 7 bases, the J end lost 1 base, and 19 bases lay between the germline ends. TCRdb keeps only in-frame clones here, not all; method: immunoSEQ multiplex PCR. The sample has roughly 38,000 clones; over 90% are singletons. The V gene is TRBV4-2, the J gene TRBJ1-1, with a weak D call TRBD1 (6 bases). This sample comprised unstimulated CD8+ T cells sorted from spleen or lymph node cells, obtained before transplant. The receptor's source is a human donor who was the organ donor for an intestinal transplant. In DNA form, the CDR3 reads TGTGCCAGCATTCGATTACCGGGACAAGGGAACACTGAAGCTTTCTTT. Its protein product is CASIRLPGQGNTEAFF.